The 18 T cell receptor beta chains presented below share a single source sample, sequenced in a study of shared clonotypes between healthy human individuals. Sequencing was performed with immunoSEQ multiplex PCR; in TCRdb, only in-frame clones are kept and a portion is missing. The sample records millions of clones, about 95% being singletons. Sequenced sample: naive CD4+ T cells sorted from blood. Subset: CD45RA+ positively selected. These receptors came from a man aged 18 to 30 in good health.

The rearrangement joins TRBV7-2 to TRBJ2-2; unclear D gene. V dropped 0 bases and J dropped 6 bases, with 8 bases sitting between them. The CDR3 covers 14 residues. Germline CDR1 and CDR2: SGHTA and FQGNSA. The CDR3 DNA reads TGTGCCAGCAGCTTAGCGTTGGGCGCCGGGGAGCTGTTTTTT. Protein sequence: CASSLALGAGELFF.

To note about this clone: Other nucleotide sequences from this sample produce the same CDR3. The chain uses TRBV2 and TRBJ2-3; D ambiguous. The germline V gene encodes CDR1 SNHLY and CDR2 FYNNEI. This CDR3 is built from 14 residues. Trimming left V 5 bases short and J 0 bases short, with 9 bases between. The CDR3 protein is CASSRTTSTDTQYF. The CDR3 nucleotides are TGTGCCAGCAGTAGGACGACTAGCACAGATACGCAGTATTTT.

CDR3 sequence (DNA): TGTGCCAGCAGCTACGGGACAGGGGACGCAATTAATGAAAAACTGTTTTTT. Translated: CASSYGTGDAINEKLFF. The chain is built from TRBV7-9 and TRBJ1-4, with 10 bases aligning to TRBD1. CDR1 and CDR2 (germline): SEHNR, FQNEAQ (reference sequence). CDR3 length: 17 residues. The junction had 9 bases not matched to a gene; V was cut back by 4 bases and J by 4 bases.

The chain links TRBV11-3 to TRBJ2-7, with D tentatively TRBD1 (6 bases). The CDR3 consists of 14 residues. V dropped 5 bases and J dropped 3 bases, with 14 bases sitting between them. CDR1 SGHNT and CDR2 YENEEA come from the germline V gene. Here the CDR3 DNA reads TGTGCCAGCAGCCGTGGCGGACAGAGCTACGAGCAGTACTTC. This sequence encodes CASSRGGQSYEQYF.

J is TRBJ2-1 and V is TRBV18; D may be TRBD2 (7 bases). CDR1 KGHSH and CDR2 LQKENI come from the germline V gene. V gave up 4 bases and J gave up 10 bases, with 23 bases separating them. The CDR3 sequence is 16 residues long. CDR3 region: CASSQMRGGLLREQFF. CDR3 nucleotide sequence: TGTGCCAGCTCACAAATGAGGGGGGGCCTATTGCGCGAGCAGTTCTTC.

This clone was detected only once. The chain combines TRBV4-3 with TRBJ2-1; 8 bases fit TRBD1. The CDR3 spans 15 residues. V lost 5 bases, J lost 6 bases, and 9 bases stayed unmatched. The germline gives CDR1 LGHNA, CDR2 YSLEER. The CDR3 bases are TGCGCCAGCAGCAGGGGACAGGTTATCTCCAATGAGCAGTTCTTC. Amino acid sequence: CASSRGQVISNEQFF.

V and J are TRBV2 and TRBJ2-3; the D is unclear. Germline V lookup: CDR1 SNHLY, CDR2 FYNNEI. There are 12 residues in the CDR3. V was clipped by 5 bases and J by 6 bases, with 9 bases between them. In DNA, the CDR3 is TGTGCCAGCAGTCTGGACCGGGATACGCAGTATTTT. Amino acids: CASSLDRDTQYF.

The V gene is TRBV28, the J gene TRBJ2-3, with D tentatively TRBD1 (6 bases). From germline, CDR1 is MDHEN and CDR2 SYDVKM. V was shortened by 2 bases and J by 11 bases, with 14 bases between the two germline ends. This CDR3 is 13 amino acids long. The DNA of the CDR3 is TGTGCCAGCAGTTTACCCCAGGGGAATTTGCAGTATTTT. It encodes CASSLPQGNLQYF.

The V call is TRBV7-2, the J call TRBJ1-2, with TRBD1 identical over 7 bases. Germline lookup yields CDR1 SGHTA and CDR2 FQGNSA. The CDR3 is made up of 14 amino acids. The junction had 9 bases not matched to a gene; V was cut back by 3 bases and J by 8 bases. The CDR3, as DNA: TGTGCCAGCAGCTTCTTAGACAGGGTCGAGGGCTACACCTTC. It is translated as CASSFLDRVEGYTF. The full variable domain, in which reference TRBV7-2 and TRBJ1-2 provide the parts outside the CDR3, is GAGVSQSPSNKVTEKGKDVELRCDPISGHTALYWYRQSLGQGLEFLIYFQGNSAPDKSGLPSDRFSAERTGGSVSTLTIQRTQQEDSAVYLCASSFLDRVEGYTFGSGTRLTVV.

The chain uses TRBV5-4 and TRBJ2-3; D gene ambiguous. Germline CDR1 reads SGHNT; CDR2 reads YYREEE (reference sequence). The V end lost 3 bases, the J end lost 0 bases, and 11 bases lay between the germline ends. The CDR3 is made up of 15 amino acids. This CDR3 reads CASSSGPSSTDTQYF. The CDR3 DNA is TGTGCCAGCAGCTCCGGACCTTCTAGCACAGATACGCAGTATTTT.

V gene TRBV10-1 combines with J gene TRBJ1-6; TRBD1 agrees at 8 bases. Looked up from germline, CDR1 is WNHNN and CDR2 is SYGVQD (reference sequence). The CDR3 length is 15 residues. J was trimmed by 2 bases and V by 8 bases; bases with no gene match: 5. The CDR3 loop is CASYNRGAYNSPLHF. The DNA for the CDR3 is TGCGCCAGCTATAACAGGGGGGCCTATAATTCACCCCTCCACTTT.

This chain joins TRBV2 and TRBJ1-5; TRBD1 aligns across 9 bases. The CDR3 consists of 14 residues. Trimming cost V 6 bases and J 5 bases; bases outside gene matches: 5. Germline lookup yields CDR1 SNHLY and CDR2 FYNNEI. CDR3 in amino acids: CASSLQGADQPQHF. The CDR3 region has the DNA TGTGCCAGCAGCTTACAGGGGGCAGATCAGCCCCAGCATTTT.

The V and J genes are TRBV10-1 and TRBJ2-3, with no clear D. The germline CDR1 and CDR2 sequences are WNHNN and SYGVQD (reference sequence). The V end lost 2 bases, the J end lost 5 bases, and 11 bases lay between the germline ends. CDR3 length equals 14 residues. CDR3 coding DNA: TGCGCCAGCAGTGAGGACGGCATTGGAGATACGCAGTATTTT. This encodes CASSEDGIGDTQYF.

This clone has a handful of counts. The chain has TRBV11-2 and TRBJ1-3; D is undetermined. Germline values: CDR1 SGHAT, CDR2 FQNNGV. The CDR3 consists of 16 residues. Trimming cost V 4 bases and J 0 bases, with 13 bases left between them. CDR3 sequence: CASSWSSTVSGNTIYF. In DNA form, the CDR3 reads TGTGCCAGCAGCTGGTCTAGTACAGTCTCTGGAAACACCATATATTTT.

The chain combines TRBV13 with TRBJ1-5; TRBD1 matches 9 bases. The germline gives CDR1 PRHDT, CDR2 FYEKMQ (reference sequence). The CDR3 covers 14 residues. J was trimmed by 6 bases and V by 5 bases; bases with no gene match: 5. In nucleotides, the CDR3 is TGTGCCAGCAGCACCGGGACAGGGATTCAGCCCCAGCATTTT. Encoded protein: CASSTGTGIQPQHF.

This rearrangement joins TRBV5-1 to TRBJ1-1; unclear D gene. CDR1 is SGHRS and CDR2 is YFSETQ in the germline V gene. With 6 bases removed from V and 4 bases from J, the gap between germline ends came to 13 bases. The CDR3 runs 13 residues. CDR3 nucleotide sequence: TGCGCCAGCATGATGGGGAAGGGCACTGAAGCTTTCTTT. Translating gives CASMMGKGTEAFF.

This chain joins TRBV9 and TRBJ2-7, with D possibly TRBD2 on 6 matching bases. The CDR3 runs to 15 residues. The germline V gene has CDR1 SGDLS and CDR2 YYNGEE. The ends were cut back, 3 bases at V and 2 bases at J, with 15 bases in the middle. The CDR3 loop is CASSGQVGGAYEQYF. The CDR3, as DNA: TGTGCCAGCAGCGGCCAGGTCGGGGGAGCCTACGAGCAGTACTTC.

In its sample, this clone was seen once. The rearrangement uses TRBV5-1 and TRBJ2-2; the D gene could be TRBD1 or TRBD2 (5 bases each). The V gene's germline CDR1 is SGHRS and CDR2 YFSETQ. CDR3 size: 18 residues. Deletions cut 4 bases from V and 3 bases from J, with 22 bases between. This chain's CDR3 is CASSPRDGTLADTGELFF. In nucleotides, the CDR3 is TGCGCCAGCAGCCCGAGGGACGGAACCCTAGCAGACACCGGGGAGCTGTTTTTT.